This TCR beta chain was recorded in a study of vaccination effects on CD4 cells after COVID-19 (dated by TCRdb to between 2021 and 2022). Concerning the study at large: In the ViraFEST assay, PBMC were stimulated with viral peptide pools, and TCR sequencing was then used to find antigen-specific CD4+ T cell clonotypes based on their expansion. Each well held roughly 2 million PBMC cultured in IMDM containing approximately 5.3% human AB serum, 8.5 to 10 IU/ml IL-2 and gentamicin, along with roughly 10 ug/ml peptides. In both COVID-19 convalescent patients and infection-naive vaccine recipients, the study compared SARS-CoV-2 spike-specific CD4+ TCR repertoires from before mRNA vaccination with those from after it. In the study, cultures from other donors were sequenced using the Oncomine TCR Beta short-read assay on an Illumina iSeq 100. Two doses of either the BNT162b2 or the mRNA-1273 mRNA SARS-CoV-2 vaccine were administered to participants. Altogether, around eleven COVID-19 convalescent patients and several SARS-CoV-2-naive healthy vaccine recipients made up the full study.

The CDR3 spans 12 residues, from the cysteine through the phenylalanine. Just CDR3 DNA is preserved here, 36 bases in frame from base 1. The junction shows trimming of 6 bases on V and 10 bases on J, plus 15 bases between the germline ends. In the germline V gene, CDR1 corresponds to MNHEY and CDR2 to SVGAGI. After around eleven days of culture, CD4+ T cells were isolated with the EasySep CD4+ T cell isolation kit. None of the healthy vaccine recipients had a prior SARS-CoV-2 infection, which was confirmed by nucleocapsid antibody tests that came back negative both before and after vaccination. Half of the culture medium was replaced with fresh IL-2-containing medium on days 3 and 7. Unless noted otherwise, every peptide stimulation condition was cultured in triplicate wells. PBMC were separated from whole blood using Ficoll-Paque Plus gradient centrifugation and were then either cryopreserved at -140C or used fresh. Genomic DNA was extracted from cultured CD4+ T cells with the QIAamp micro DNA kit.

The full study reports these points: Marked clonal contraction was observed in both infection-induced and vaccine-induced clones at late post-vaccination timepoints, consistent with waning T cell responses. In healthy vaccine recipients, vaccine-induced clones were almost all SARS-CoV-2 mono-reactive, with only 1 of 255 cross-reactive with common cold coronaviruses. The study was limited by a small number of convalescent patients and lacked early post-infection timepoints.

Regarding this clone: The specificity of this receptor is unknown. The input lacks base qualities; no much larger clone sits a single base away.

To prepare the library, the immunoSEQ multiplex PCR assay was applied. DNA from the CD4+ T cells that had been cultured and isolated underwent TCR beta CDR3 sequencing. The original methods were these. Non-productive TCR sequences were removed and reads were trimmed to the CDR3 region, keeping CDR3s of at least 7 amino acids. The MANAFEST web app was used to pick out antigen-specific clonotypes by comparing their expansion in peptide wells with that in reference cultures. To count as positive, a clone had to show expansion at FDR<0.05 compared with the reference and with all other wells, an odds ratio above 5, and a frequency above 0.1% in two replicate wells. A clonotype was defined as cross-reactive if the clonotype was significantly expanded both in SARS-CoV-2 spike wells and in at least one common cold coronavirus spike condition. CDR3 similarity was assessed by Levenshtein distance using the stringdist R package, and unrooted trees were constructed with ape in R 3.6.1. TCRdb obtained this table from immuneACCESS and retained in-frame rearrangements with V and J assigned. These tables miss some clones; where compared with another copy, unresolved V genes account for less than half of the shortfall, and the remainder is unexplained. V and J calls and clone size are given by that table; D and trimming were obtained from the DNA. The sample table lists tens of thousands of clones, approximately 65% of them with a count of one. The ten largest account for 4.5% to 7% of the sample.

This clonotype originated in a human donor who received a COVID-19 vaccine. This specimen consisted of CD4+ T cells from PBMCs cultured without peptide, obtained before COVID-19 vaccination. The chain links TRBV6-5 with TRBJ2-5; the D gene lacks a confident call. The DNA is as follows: TGTGCCAGCAGGGAGTCCCTGCACGGCCAGTACTTC. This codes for CASRESLHGQYF.